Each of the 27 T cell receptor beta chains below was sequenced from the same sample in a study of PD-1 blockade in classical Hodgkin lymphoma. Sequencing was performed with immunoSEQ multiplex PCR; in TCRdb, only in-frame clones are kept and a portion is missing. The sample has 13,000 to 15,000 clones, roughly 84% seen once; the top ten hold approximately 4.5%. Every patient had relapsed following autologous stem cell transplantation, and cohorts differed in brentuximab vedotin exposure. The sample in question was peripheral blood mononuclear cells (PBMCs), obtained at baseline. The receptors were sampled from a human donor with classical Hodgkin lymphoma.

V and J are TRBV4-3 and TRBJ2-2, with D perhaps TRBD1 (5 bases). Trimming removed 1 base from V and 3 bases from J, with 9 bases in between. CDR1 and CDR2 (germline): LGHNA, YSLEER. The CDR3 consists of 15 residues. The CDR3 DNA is TGCGCCAGCAGCCAAGGGGGCAGATACACCGGGGAGCTGTTTTTT. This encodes CASSQGGRYTGELFF.

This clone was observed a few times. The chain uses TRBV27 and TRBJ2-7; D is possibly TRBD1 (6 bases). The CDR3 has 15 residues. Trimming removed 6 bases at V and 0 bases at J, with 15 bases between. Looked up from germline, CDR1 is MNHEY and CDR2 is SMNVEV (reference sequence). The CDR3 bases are TGTGCCAGCAGGCTGCGTCAGGGGATCTCCTACGAGCAGTACTTC. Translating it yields CASRLRQGISYEQYF.

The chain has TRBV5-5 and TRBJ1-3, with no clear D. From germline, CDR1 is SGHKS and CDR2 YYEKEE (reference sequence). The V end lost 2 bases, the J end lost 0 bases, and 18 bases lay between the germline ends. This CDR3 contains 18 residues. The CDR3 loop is CASSFRRTRIYSGNTIYF. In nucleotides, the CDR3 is TGTGCCAGCAGCTTTAGGCGAACCCGGATCTACTCTGGAAACACCATATATTTT.

CDR3 bases: TGCGCCAGCAGCACCCCAGGCTACCGAGGCGGCTACACCTTC. Protein: CASSTPGYRGGYTF. This chain uses TRBV5-1 with TRBJ1-2; D uncertain. The CDR3 runs to 14 residues. Trimming took 4 bases from V and 8 from J, leaving 18 bases between them. Germline V CDR1 and CDR2: SGHRS, YFSETQ.

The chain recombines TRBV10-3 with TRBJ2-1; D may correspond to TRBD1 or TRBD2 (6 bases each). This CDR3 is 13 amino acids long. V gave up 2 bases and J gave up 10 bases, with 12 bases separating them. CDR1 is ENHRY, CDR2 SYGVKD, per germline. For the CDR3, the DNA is TGTGCCATCAGTGAGGTCCGCGGGACAGAGCAGTTCTTC. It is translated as CAISEVRGTEQFF.

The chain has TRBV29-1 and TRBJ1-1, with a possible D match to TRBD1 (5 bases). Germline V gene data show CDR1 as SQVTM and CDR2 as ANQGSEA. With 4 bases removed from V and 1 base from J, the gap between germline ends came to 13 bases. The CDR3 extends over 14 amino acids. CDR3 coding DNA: TGCAGCGTTGCCCCGGCCACAGGGAACACTGAAGCTTTCTTT. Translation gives CSVAPATGNTEAFF.

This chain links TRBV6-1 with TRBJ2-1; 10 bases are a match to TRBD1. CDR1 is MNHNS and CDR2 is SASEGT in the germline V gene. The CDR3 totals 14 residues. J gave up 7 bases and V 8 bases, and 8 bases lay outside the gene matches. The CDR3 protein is CASGSGQGKNEQFF. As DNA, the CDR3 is TGTGCCAGCGGATCGGGACAGGGGAAGAATGAGCAGTTCTTC.

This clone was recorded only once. CDR3 DNA sequence: TGTGCCAGCAGCAAACAGGGCTCTGGGTACGAGCAGTACTTC. Amino acids: CASSKQGSGYEQYF. The rearrangement uses TRBV11-3 and TRBJ2-7; D may be TRBD1 (6 bases). Germline CDR1 is SGHNT and CDR2 is YENEEA. Trimming stripped 5 bases from V and 4 bases from J, with 15 bases between. The CDR3 spans 14 residues.

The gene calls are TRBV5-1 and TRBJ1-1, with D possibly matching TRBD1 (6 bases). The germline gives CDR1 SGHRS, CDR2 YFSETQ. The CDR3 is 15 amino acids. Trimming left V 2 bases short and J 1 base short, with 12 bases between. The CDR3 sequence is CASSLWGPRNTEAFF. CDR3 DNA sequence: TGCGCCAGCAGCTTATGGGGGCCGAGGAACACTGAAGCTTTCTTT.

The CDR3 DNA follows: TGTGCCAGCAAATTCATACTAGCGGGAGATACAGATACGCAGTATTTT. It encodes CASKFILAGDTDTQYF. The V gene is TRBV27, the J gene TRBJ2-3, with 11 bases matching TRBD2. The V gene's germline CDR1 is MNHEY and CDR2 SMNVEV (reference sequence). The CDR3 contains 16 residues. V lost 7 bases and J lost 3; bases outside the gene matches: 9.

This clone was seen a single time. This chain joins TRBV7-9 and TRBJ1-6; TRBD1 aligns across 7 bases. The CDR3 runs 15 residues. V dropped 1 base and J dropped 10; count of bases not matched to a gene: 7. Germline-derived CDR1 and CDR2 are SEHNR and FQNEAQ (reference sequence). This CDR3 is CASSLGDRGYSPLHF. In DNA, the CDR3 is TGTGCCAGCAGCTTAGGGGACAGAGGGTACTCACCCCTCCACTTT.

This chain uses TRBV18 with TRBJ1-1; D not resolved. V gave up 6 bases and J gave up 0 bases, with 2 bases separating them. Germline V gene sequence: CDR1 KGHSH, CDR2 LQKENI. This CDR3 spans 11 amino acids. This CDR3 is CASSLNTEAFF. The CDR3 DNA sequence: TGTGCCAGCTCTTTGAACACTGAAGCTTTCTTT.

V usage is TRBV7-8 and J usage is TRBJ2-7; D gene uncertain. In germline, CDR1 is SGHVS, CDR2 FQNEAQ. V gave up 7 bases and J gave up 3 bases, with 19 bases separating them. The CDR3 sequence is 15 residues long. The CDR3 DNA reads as TGTGCCAGCACCGCGGCCGGGCAAAGAGACTACGAGCAGTACTTC. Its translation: CASTAAGQRDYEQYF.

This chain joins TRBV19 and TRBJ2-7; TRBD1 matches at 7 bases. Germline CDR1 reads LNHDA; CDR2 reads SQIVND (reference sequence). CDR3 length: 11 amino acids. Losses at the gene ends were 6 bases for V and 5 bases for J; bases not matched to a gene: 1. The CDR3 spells CASRGQHEQYF. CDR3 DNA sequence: TGTGCCAGTAGGGGACAGCACGAGCAGTACTTC.

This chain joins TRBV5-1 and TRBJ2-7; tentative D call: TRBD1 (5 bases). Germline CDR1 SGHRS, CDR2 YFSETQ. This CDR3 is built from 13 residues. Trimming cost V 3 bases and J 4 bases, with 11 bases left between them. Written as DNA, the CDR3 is TGCGCCAGCAGCTGGACAAACGATTACGAGCAGTACTTC. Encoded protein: CASSWTNDYEQYF.

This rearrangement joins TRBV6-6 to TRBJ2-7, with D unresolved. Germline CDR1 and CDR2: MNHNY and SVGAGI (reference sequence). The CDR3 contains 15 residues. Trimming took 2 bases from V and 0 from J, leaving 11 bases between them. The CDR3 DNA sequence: TGTGCCAGCAGTTACGGAAATACAGTCTCCTACGAGCAGTACTTC. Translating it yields CASSYGNTVSYEQYF.

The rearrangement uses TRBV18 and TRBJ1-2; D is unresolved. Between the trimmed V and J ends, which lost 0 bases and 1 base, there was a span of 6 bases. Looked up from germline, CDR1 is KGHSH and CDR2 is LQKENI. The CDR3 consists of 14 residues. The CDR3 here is CASSPPALNYGYTF. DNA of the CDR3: TGTGCCAGCTCACCACCGGCCCTTAACTATGGCTACACCTTC. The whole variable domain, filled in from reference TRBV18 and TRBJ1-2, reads NAGVMQNPRHLVRRRGQEARLRCSPMKGHSHVYWYRQLPEEGLKFMVYLQKENIIDESGMPKERFSAEFPKEGPSILRIQQVVRGDSAAYFCASSPPALNYGYTFGSGTRLTVV.

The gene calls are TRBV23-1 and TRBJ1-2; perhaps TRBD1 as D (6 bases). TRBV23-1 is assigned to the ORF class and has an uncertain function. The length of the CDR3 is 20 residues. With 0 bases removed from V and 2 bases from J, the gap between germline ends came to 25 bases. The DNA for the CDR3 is TGCGCCAGCAGTCAATCAACTCAGGGGACCACCTTATCCTTGAACTATGGCTACACCTTC. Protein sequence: CASSQSTQGTTLSLNYGYTF.

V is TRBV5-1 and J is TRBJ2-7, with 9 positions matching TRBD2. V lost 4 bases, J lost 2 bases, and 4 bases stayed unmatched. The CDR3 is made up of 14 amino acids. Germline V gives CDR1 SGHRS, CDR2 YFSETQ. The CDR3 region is CASSSGRLTYEQYF. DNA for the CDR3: TGCGCCAGCAGCAGCGGGAGGCTCACCTACGAGCAGTACTTC.

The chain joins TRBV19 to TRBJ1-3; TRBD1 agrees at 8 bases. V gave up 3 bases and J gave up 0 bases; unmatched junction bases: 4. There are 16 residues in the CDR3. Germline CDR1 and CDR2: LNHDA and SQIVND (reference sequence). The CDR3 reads CASSIWTGTSGNTIYF. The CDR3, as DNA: TGTGCCAGTAGTATTTGGACAGGGACCTCTGGAAACACCATATATTTT.

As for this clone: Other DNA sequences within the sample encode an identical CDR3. CDR3 sequence: CASSFSGAEAFF. The CDR3 nucleotides are TGTGCCAGCAGCTTCTCAGGCGCTGAAGCTTTCTTT. The V call is TRBV7-9, the J call TRBJ1-1; D not certain. CDR1 is SEHNR and CDR2 is FQNEAQ in the germline V gene (reference sequence). V lost 3 bases and J lost 6, with 8 bases in between. The CDR3 spans 12 residues.

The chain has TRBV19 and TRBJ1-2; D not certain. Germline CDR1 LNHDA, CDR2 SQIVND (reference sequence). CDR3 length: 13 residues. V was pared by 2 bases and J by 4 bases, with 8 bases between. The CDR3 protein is CASSIRSSYGYTF. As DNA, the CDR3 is TGTGCCAGTAGTATAAGATCTTCCTATGGCTACACCTTC.

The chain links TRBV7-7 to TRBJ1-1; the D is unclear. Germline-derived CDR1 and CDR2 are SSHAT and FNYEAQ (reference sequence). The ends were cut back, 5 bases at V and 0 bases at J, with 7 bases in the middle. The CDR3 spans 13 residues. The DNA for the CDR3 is TGTGCCAGCAGCGTAGATCTGAACACTGAAGCTTTCTTT. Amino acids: CASSVDLNTEAFF.

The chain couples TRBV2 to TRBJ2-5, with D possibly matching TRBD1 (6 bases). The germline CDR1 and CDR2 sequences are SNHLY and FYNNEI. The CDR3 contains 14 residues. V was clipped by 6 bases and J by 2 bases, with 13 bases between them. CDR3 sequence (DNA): TGTGCCAGCAGACCCGGACAGATACAAGAGACCCAGTACTTC. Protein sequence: CASRPGQIQETQYF.

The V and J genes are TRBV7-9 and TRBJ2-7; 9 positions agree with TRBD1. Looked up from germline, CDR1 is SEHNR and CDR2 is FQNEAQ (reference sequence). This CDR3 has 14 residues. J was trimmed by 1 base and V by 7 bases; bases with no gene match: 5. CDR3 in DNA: TGTGCCAGCACCATCGGACAGGGGTCCTACGAGCAGTACTTC. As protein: CASTIGQGSYEQYF.

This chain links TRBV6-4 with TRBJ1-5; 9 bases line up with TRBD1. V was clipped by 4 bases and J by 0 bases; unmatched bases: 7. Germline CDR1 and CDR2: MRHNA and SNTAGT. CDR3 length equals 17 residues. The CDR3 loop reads CASSGGQGGPSNQPQHF. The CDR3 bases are TGTGCCAGCAGTGGGGGACAGGGTGGCCCTAGCAATCAGCCCCAGCATTTT.

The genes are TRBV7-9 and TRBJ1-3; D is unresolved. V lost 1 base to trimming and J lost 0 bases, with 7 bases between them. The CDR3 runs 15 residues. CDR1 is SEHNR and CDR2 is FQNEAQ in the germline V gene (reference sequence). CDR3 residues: CASSLDLFSGNTIYF. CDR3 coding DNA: TGTGCCAGCAGCTTAGACTTATTCTCTGGAAACACCATATATTTT.